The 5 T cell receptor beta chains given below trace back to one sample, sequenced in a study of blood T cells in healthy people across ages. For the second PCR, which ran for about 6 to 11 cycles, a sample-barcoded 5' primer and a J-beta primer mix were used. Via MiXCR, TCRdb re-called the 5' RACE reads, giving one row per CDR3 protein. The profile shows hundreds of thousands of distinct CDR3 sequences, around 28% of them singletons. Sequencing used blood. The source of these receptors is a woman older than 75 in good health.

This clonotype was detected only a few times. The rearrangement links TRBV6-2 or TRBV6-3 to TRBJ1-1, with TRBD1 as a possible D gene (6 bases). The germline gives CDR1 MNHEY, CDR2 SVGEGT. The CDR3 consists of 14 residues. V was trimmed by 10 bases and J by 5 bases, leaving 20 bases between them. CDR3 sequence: CATFFGTWGTEAFF. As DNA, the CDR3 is TGTGCCACCTTCTTCGGGACATGGGGGACTGAAGCTTTCTTT.

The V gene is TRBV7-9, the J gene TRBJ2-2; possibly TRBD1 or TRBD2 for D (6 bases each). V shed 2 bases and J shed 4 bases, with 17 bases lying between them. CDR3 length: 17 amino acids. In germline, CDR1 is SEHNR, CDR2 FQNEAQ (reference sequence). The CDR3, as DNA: TGTGCCAGCAGCTTAAGGGGACGGGGGCGCGGCACCGGGGAGCTGTTTTTT. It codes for CASSLRGRGRGTGELFF.

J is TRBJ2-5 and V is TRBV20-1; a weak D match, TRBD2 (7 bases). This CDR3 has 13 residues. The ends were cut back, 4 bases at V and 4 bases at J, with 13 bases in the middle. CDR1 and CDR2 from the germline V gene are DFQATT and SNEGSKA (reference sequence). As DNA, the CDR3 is TGCAGTGCTATAGGACAGCGGGGAGAGACCCAGTACTTC. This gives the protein CSAIGQRGETQYF.

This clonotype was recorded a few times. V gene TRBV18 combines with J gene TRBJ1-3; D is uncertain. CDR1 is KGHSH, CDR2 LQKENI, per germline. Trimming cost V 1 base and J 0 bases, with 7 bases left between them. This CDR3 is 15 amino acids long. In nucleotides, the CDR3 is TGTGCCAGCTCACCACTAACAAGCTCTGGAAACACCATATATTTT. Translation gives CASSPLTSSGNTIYF. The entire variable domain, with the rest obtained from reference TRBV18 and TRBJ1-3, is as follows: NAGVMQNPRHLVRRRGQEARLRCSPMKGHSHVYWYRQLPEEGLKFMVYLQKENIIDESGMPKERFSAEFPKEGPSILRIQQVVRGDSAAYFCASSPLTSSGNTIYFGEGSWLTVV.

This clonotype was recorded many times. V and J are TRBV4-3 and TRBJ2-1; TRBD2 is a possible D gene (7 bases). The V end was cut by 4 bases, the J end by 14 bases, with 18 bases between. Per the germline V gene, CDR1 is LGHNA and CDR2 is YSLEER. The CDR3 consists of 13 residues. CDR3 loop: CASSPDTGGSEFF. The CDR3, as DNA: TGCGCCAGCAGCCCCGATACGGGGGGCTCGGAGTTCTTC.